These 23 T cell receptor beta chains originate from one sample sequenced in a study of CD8 T cells in ankylosing spondylitis (dated by TCRdb to about 2017). The library was generated by 5' RACE. The listed sequencing device is Illumina HiSeq 2500. In TCRdb, the public reads were trimmed at Q25 with fastp and aligned with MiXCR, with productive beta chains retained. Every entry covers one CDR3 protein and lists the most common genes and DNA from its rows. The sample has tens of thousands of distinct CDR3 sequences on record, more than 5.5% of them singletons. The ten most abundant clones make up approximately 5% of the sample. The sample was synovial fluid, either unsorted or a sorted T cell fraction (not recorded which). The receptor set was obtained from a male donor with ankylosing spondylitis.

This clonotype was recorded at least ten times. This rearrangement joins TRBV5-1 to TRBJ2-7, with D maybe TRBD2 (5 bases). Germline-derived CDR1 and CDR2 are SGHRS and YFSETQ. This CDR3 has 15 amino acids. The V gene lost 2 bases and the J gene lost 0 bases, with 12 bases spanning the gap. CDR3 amino acids: CASSFGSVSSYEQYF. The DNA for the CDR3 is TGCGCCAGCAGCTTTGGTAGCGTTAGCTCCTACGAGCAGTACTTC.

This clonotype was observed a few times. The chain links TRBV20-1 to TRBJ1-1; D gene unclear. The CDR3 contains 15 residues. The V gene's germline CDR1 is DFQATT and CDR2 SNEGSKA (reference sequence). The V end lost 2 bases, the J end lost 0 bases, and 13 bases lay between the germline ends. The CDR3 spells CSARRGLEMNTEAFF. Here the CDR3 DNA reads TGCAGTGCTAGACGGGGTTTGGAAATGAACACTGAAGCTTTCTTT.

There are many counts of this clonotype. V is TRBV5-1 and J is TRBJ2-1, with D hard to call. Trimming took off 0 bases at V and 8 bases at J, with 9 bases between the two ends. CDR1 and CDR2 from the germline V gene are SGHRS and YFSETQ. The CDR3 sequence is 13 residues long. In DNA, the CDR3 is TGCGCCAGCAGCTTGGTCACAAGGGATGAGCAGTTCTTC. Its protein is CASSLVTRDEQFF.

This clonotype has at least ten counts. The chain is built from TRBV15 and TRBJ2-1; 8 bases fit TRBD2. Germline V gene lookup returns CDR1 LNHNV and CDR2 YYDKDF (reference sequence). This CDR3 has 16 residues. Losses at the gene ends were 5 bases for V and 2 bases for J; bases not matched to a gene: 8. This CDR3 reads CATSPRRGRTYNEQFF. The CDR3 DNA follows: TGTGCCACCAGCCCACGCCGCGGGAGGACCTACAATGAGCAGTTCTTC.

This chain links TRBV27 with TRBJ2-7; tentative D call: TRBD1 (5 bases). CDR1 is MNHEY and CDR2 is SMNVEV in the germline V gene (reference sequence). The CDR3 consists of 14 residues. The V end lost 5 bases, the J end lost 7 bases, and 18 bases lay between the germline ends. The CDR3 is CASSTRTRLSEQYF. The CDR3 DNA reads TGTGCCAGCAGTACCCGGACAAGGCTGTCGGAGCAGTACTTC.

At least ten counts were recorded for this clonotype. The CDR3 spells CASSRRTGTPTGQFF. In DNA, the CDR3 is TGCGCCAGCAGCCGAAGAACCGGCACCCCAACAGGGCAGTTCTTC. V is TRBV5-1 and J is TRBJ2-1; tentative D call: TRBD1 (5 bases). There are 15 residues in the CDR3. Germline lookup yields CDR1 SGHRS and CDR2 YFSETQ. The germline V and J ends were trimmed by 4 bases and 12 bases, with 23 bases remaining between them. Full variable domain (rest looked up from reference TRBV5-1 and TRBJ2-1): KAGVTQTPRYLIKTRGQQVTLSCSPISGHRSVSWYQQTPGQGLQFLFEYFSETQRNKGNFPGRFSGRQFSNSRSEMNVSTLELGDSALYLCASSRRTGTPTGQFFGPGTRLTVL.

There are many counts of this clonotype. The rearrangement uses TRBV29-1 and TRBJ2-3; TRBD1 agrees at 9 bases. Trimming removed 7 bases from V and 1 base from J; junction bases left unmatched: 3. CDR3 size: 13 residues. The V gene's germline CDR1 is SQVTM and CDR2 ANQGSEA. The CDR3 DNA reads as TGCAGCGCTCGACAGGGGGGCACAGATACGCAGTATTTT. Its protein is CSARQGGTDTQYF.

This clonotype was picked up a small number of times. The chain recombines TRBV6-1 with TRBJ1-3; D is unclear. With 6 bases removed from V and 3 bases from J, the gap between germline ends came to 12 bases. The germline CDR1 and CDR2 sequences are MNHNS and SASEGT. The CDR3 has 14 amino acids. The CDR3 DNA reads as TGTGCCAGCAGCCCTCTGTCCGGTGGAAACACCATATATTTT. This encodes CASSPLSGGNTIYF.

There are many counts of this clonotype. The chain has TRBV28 and TRBJ2-3; D remains unclear. Per the germline V gene, CDR1 is MDHEN and CDR2 is SYDVKM. CDR3 length: 14 residues. Trimming took off 5 bases at V and 1 base at J, with 10 bases between the two ends. The CDR3: CASSPTPRTDTQYF. The CDR3 DNA reads as TGTGCCAGCAGTCCCACGCCCCGCACAGATACGCAGTATTTT.

The V call is TRBV20-1, the J call TRBJ1-1, with 8 bases that match TRBD1. V was clipped by 4 bases and J by 3 bases; unmatched bases: 10. The CDR3 spans 15 residues. Germline-derived CDR1 and CDR2 are DFQATT and SNEGSKA (reference sequence). DNA of the CDR3: TGCAGTGCTAAGGACAGGGCAAGAGGGTACACTGAAGCTTTCTTT. The encoded protein is CSAKDRARGYTEAFF.

This clonotype was picked up many times. The chain recombines TRBV5-1 with TRBJ2-7; tentative D call: TRBD1 (5 bases). Germline loops: CDR1 SGHRS, CDR2 YFSETQ. The length of the CDR3 is 16 residues. Between the trimmed V and J ends, which lost 1 base and 2 bases, there was a span of 16 bases. CDR3 sequence reads: CASSLLPVSDTYEQYF. CDR3 bases: TGCGCCAGCAGCTTGCTTCCTGTATCGGACACCTACGAGCAGTACTTC. Full variable domain (outside the CDR3, taken from reference TRBV5-1 and TRBJ2-7): KAGVTQTPRYLIKTRGQQVTLSCSPISGHRSVSWYQQTPGQGLQFLFEYFSETQRNKGNFPGRFSGRQFSNSRSEMNVSTLELGDSALYLCASSLLPVSDTYEQYFGPGTRLTVT.

This clonotype was observed many times. The genes are TRBV3-1 and TRBJ2-6, with D possibly being TRBD1 or TRBD2 (6 bases each). CDR1 and CDR2 from the germline V gene are LGHDT and YNNKEL (reference sequence). Trimming pared 4 bases from V and 1 base from J, leaving 8 bases between. The CDR3 has 15 residues. CDR3 sequence: CASSRGTSGANVLTF. The CDR3 DNA follows: TGTGCCAGCAGCCGCGGGACATCTGGGGCCAACGTCCTGACTTTC. Together with reference TRBV3-1 and TRBJ2-6, the CDR3 gives the full variable domain: DTAVSQTPKYLVTQMGNDKSIKCEQNLGHDTMYWYKQDSKKFLKIMFSYNNKELIINETVPNRFSPKSPDKAHLNLHINSLELGDSAVYFCASSRGTSGANVLTFGAGSRLTVL.

This clonotype was counted at least ten times. The chain joins TRBV11-3 to TRBJ2-1; D is uncertain. CDR3 size: 15 residues. The V end was cut by 1 base, the J end by 7 bases, with 14 bases between. Germline V gene data show CDR1 as SGHNT and CDR2 as YENEEA. The CDR3 sequence is CASSLVNPSWNEQFF. As DNA, the CDR3 is TGTGCCAGCAGCTTAGTGAACCCCTCATGGAATGAGCAGTTCTTC.

This clonotype was counted at least ten times. V gene TRBV29-1 combines with J gene TRBJ1-1, with 7 bases aligning to TRBD1. Losses at the gene ends were 1 base for V and 1 base for J; bases not matched to a gene: 0. The CDR3 runs to 13 residues. From germline, CDR1 is SQVTM and CDR2 ANQGSEA. The CDR3 coding sequence is TGCAGCGTTGAAGGGACAGGGAACACTGAAGCTTTCTTT. Encoded protein: CSVEGTGNTEAFF.

The table lists this clonotype with many counts. The chain combines TRBV7-2 with TRBJ2-7; D is perhaps TRBD2 (5 bases). CDR1 and CDR2 (germline): SGHTA, FQGNSA. Trimming stripped 2 bases from V and 6 bases from J, with 14 bases between. The CDR3 is 14 residues long. CDR3 in DNA: TGTGCCAGCAGCTTACAATCAGCGGAAAGCGAGCAGTACTTC. The encoded protein is CASSLQSAESEQYF.

The rearrangement uses TRBV2 and TRBJ2-3, with TRBD2 identical over 14 bases. The germline V gene has CDR1 SNHLY and CDR2 FYNNEI. Trimming at V came to 6 bases and at J to 4 bases, leaving 6 bases not matched to a gene. The CDR3 runs to 16 residues. CDR3 DNA sequence: TGTGCCAGCAGCGGGGGACTAGCGGGAGCACCAGATACGCAGTATTTT. Protein sequence: CASSGGLAGAPDTQYF.

The gene calls are TRBV19 and TRBJ2-6; TRBD2 aligns across 8 bases. J gave up 2 bases and V 4 bases, and 4 bases lay outside the gene matches. Germline CDR1 LNHDA, CDR2 SQIVND (reference sequence). The CDR3 has 16 amino acids. DNA of the CDR3: TGTGCCAGTAGTAAGGCGGGAGGAGCTGGGGCCAACGTCCTGACTTTC. Translation: CASSKAGGAGANVLTF. Together with reference TRBV19 and TRBJ2-6, the CDR3 gives the full variable domain: DGGITQSPKYLFRKEGQNVTLSCEQNLNHDAMYWYRQDPGQGLRLIYYSQIVNDFQKGDIAEGYSVSREKKESFPLTVTSAQKNPTAFYLCASSKAGGAGANVLTFGAGSRLTVL.

There are many counts of this clonotype. The rearrangement uses TRBV5-1 and TRBJ2-3; D unresolved. The CDR3 runs 14 residues. V lost 3 bases, J lost 2 bases, and 10 bases lay in between. Germline V CDR1 and CDR2: SGHRS, YFSETQ. The CDR3 sequence: CASSYEEYTDTQYF. Written as DNA, the CDR3 is TGCGCCAGCAGCTACGAGGAGTACACAGATACGCAGTATTTT.

This clonotype was seen repeatedly, ten times or more. The chain recombines TRBV21-1 with TRBJ2-7; no DNA check was done on the table's D call, TRBD1. TRBV21-1 is noted as a pseudogene. CDR3 size: 19 residues. The CDR3 spells CASSKGGQGGHLTSYEQYF. CDR3 in DNA: TGTGCCAGCAGCAAAGGAGGACAAGGTGGACACCTTACCTCCTACGAGCAGTACTTC.

This clonotype was detected ten times or more. The rearrangement uses TRBV5-1 and TRBJ2-1; perhaps TRBD2 as D (7 bases). This CDR3 comprises 14 residues. Germline CDR1 reads SGHRS; CDR2 reads YFSETQ. V lost 4 bases and J 7 bases, leaving 15 bases between the germline ends. The CDR3 sequence is CASSRQGGANEQFF. In DNA, the CDR3 is TGCGCCAGCAGCCGCCAAGGGGGGGCAAATGAGCAGTTCTTC.

This clonotype was counted only a few times. This sequence joins TRBV19 and TRBJ2-6; TRBD1 matches at 7 bases. CDR3 length equals 16 residues. The junction had 6 bases not matched to a gene; V was cut back by 7 bases and J by 0 bases. CDR1 is LNHDA, CDR2 SQIVND, per germline (reference sequence). CDR3 amino acids: CASTPGGRSGANVLTF. CDR3 nucleotides: TGTGCCAGTACCCCAGGGGGACGCTCTGGGGCCAACGTCCTGACTTTC. The full variable domain, with the rest looked up from reference TRBV19 and TRBJ2-6, is DGGITQSPKYLFRKEGQNVTLSCEQNLNHDAMYWYRQDPGQGLRLIYYSQIVNDFQKGDIAEGYSVSREKKESFPLTVTSAQKNPTAFYLCASTPGGRSGANVLTFGAGSRLTVL.

This clonotype was detected only a few times. This sequence joins TRBV5-1 and TRBJ2-5; 9 bases line up with TRBD1. Trimming cost V 7 bases and J 5 bases; bases outside gene matches: 3. The germline V gene has CDR1 SGHRS and CDR2 YFSETQ. This CDR3 spans 12 amino acids. Here the CDR3 reads CASGGQGETQYF. As DNA, the CDR3 is TGCGCCAGCGGTGGACAGGGGGAGACCCAGTACTTC.

In its sample, this clonotype was seen many times. This chain connects TRBV9 to TRBJ1-1; D remains unclear. CDR1 and CDR2 (germline): SGDLS, YYNGEE. Deletions cut 0 bases from V and 6 bases from J, with 18 bases between. This CDR3 comprises 16 residues. CDR3 bases: TGTGCCAGCAGCGTAGGAATTGAGTGGCGCGAATCTGAAGCTTTCTTT. Protein product: CASSVGIEWRESEAFF.